These 21 T cell receptor beta chains were all obtained from the same sample, sequenced in a study of blood T cell repertoires in COVID-19. Method: immunoSEQ multiplex PCR; TCRdb's copy keeps in-frame clones and lacks some. This sample has some 77,000 clones, with roughly 80% found just once. Sequenced sample: peripheral blood. Every receptor here comes from a woman aged 60-75 years with acute or convalescent COVID-19.

The chain joins TRBV3-1 (or the pseudogene TRBV3-2) to TRBJ2-2; D is perhaps TRBD2 (5 bases). V lost 8 bases and J lost 6, with 13 bases in between. Germline CDR1 reads LGHDT; CDR2 reads YNNKEL (reference sequence). The CDR3 sequence is 13 residues long. The CDR3 region is CASATIASGELFF. CDR3 bases: TGTGCCAGCGCTACTATAGCGTCCGGGGAGCTGTTTTTT.

To note about this clone: The junction and the germline gene differ at one end; a read error may be behind it. The chain combines TRBV6-5 with TRBJ1-1; D is unclear. Germline CDR1 is MNHEY and CDR2 is SVGAGI. The CDR3 loop spans 16 amino acids. CDR3 protein: CASSHSEGGINTEAFF. The CDR3 bases are TGTGCCAGCAGTCACTCGGAGGGAGGGATCAACACTGAAGCTTTCTTT.

CDR3 bases: TGTGCCACCAGTGCGTCTGCGGGGGCAGATACGCAGTATTTT. Protein sequence: CATSASAGADTQYF. The V call is TRBV24-1, the J call TRBJ2-3; TRBD2 matches at 7 bases. The CDR3 sequence is 14 residues long. Per the germline V gene, CDR1 is KGHDR and CDR2 is SFDVKD. V trimming: 5 bases; J trimming: 4 bases; junction bases outside the gene matches: 5.

This sequence joins TRBV6-5 and TRBJ1-2; possible D gene TRBD1, 5 bases. Per the germline V gene, CDR1 is MNHEY and CDR2 is SVGAGI. Trimming removed 2 bases from V and 0 bases from J, with 10 bases in between. CDR3 length: 15 amino acids. The CDR3 here is CASSYGGRSNYGYTF. CDR3 DNA sequence: TGTGCCAGCAGTTACGGGGGGAGGTCTAACTATGGCTACACCTTC.

This chain connects TRBV10-3 to TRBJ1-6, with D tentatively TRBD1 (6 bases). Between the trimmed V and J ends, which lost 10 bases and 8 bases, there was a span of 21 bases. CDR3 length: 15 residues. Germline V lookup: CDR1 ENHRY, CDR2 SYGVKD. CDR3 nucleotides: TGTGCCACCAAACGGGACAATGGAATCGATTCACCCCTCCACTTT. Its protein product is CATKRDNGIDSPLHF.

The chain carries TRBV7-9 and TRBJ2-5; no firm D call. The V gene lost 6 bases and the J gene lost 2 bases, with 10 bases spanning the gap. From germline, CDR1 is SEHNR and CDR2 FQNEAQ (reference sequence). The CDR3 loop spans 13 amino acids. In DNA, the CDR3 is TGTGCCAGCAGGGAGATAATACAAGAGACCCAGTACTTC. This gives the protein CASREIIQETQYF.

The chain joins TRBV5-6 to TRBJ2-5, with D perhaps matching TRBD2 (6 bases). Trimming took off 2 bases at V and 4 bases at J, with 9 bases between the two ends. The CDR3 extends over 13 amino acids. From germline, CDR1 is SGHDT and CDR2 YYEEEE. The chain's CDR3 is CASSLGGPETQYF. The CDR3 DNA follows: TGTGCCAGCAGCTTAGGAGGGCCAGAGACCCAGTACTTC.

V is TRBV28 and J is TRBJ2-7; possibly TRBD1 for D (5 bases). Germline CDR1 is MDHEN and CDR2 is SYDVKM. The V and J ends lost 3 bases and 4 bases respectively, with 10 bases between them. This CDR3 is built from 13 residues. CDR3 nucleotide sequence: TGTGCCAGCAGTTTCAGGGAATCTTACGAGCAGTACTTC. It specifies CASSFRESYEQYF.

The rearrangement joins TRBV6-2 or TRBV6-3 to TRBJ2-7; tentatively, D is TRBD2 (5 bases). CDR1 is MNHEY and CDR2 is SVGEGT in the germline V gene. The CDR3 covers 17 residues. Deletions cut 0 bases from V and 4 bases from J, with 19 bases between. DNA for the CDR3: TGTGCCAGCAGTTACTCAGAATCTCCGTTTCGGGATTACGAGCAGTACTTC. Translated, it gives CASSYSESPFRDYEQYF.

The gene calls are TRBV6-1 and TRBJ1-2, with D possibly being TRBD1 (5 bases). V lost 1 base and J 6 bases, leaving 18 bases between the germline ends. Germline lookup yields CDR1 MNHNS and CDR2 SASEGT. The CDR3 loop spans 16 amino acids. CDR3 in DNA: TGTGCCAGCAGTGAAGGACTCAGGGTAGGGATCCATGGCTACACCTTC. Translating it yields CASSEGLRVGIHGYTF.

In nucleotides, the CDR3 is TGTGCCAGCAGCCCCTTTGGCGACCTAGCGGCCTCCTACGAGCAGTACTTC. Its translation is CASSPFGDLAASYEQYF. The chain joins TRBV7-9 to TRBJ2-7, with 7 bases lining up with TRBD2. The CDR3 is 17 residues long. The V segment lost 5 bases and the J segment 0 bases; nucleotides outside the gene matches: 13. The germline V gene encodes CDR1 SEHNR and CDR2 FQNEAQ (reference sequence).

The chain uses TRBV2 and TRBJ1-5; TRBD1 matches 11 bases. The CDR3 spans 15 residues. V lost 6 bases to trimming and J lost 4 bases; unmatched junction nucleotides: 5. Germline CDR1 reads SNHLY; CDR2 reads FYNNEI. CDR3 sequence: CASSAGTGGNQPQHF. The CDR3 DNA sequence: TGTGCCAGCAGCGCCGGGACAGGGGGTAATCAGCCCCAGCATTTT. Supplemented by reference TRBV2 and TRBJ1-5, the full variable domain reads EPEVTQTPSHQVTQMGQEVILRCVPISNHLYFYWYRQILGQKVEFLVSFYNNEISEKSEIFDDQFSVERPDGSNFTLKIRSTKLEDSAMYFCASSAGTGGNQPQHFGDGTRLSIL.

This sequence joins TRBV5-1 and TRBJ1-2; no clear D gene. Germline V lookup: CDR1 SGHRS, CDR2 YFSETQ. With 3 bases removed from V and 5 bases from J, the gap between germline ends came to 17 bases. The CDR3 extends over 15 amino acids. The CDR3, as DNA: TGCGCCAGCAGCTCATTAGCAGGCAGCGGGTATGGCTACACCTTC. Its translation: CASSSLAGSGYGYTF.

The V gene is TRBV9, the J gene TRBJ1-2; 10 nucleotides match TRBD1. This CDR3 contains 15 residues. Trimming removed 0 bases from V and 3 bases from J; junction bases left unmatched: 2. The germline V gene has CDR1 SGDLS and CDR2 YYNGEE. CDR3 sequence: CASSVGDRGDYGYTF. The CDR3 DNA reads TGTGCCAGCAGCGTAGGGGACAGGGGTGACTATGGCTACACCTTC. Variable domain in full (rest from reference TRBV9 and TRBJ1-2): DSGVTQTPKHLITATGQRVTLRCSPRSGDLSVYWYQQSLDQGLQFLIQYYNGEERAKGNILERFSAQQFPDLHSELNLSSLELGDSALYFCASSVGDRGDYGYTFGSGTRLTVV.

This clone was picked up a small number of times. The chain has TRBV11-2 and TRBJ2-6; TRBD1 agrees at 9 bases. CDR3 length equals 17 residues. The germline V gene has CDR1 SGHAT and CDR2 FQNNGV. V lost 4 bases and J lost 1; bases outside the gene matches: 5. CDR3 protein: CASSSRGQGSGANVLTF. CDR3 sequence (DNA): TGTGCCAGCAGCTCAAGGGGACAGGGTTCTGGGGCCAACGTCCTGACTTTC.

The chain employs TRBV2 and TRBJ1-5; 10 bases agree with TRBD1. Trimming cost V 4 bases and J 5 bases; bases outside gene matches: 11. This CDR3 contains 17 residues. CDR1 is SNHLY and CDR2 is FYNNEI in the germline V gene. CDR3 amino acids: CASSGPGQGFRDQPQHF. The CDR3 DNA follows: TGTGCCAGCAGTGGGCCGGGACAGGGGTTTCGAGATCAGCCCCAGCATTTT.

There are a few counts of this clone. This chain uses TRBV5-1 with TRBJ1-1; 7 bases map to TRBD1. In germline, CDR1 is SGHRS, CDR2 YFSETQ. With V trimmed by 7 bases and J by 5 bases, 5 bases remained unmatched. CDR3 length: 12 amino acids. In nucleotides, the CDR3 is TGCGCCAGCTCAGGGGGGATGACTGAAGCTTTCTTT. Protein sequence: CASSGGMTEAFF.

The chain is built from TRBV14 and TRBJ2-7, with TRBD2 matching over 7 bases. The CDR3 spans 15 residues. Trimming removed 5 bases from V and 5 bases from J; junction bases left unmatched: 12. The V gene's germline CDR1 is SGHDN and CDR2 FVKESK. CDR3 region: CASSWGGTTANEQYF. The CDR3 region has the DNA TGTGCCAGCAGCTGGGGGGGGACCACAGCGAACGAGCAGTACTTC.

The chain joins TRBV7-3 to TRBJ1-6; D call uncertain. The germline CDR1 and CDR2 sequences are SGHTA and FQGTGA. The CDR3 runs 14 residues. The ends were cut back, 4 bases at V and 7 bases at J, with 11 bases in the middle. CDR3 protein: CASSYAGINSPLHF. The CDR3 DNA sequence: TGTGCCAGCAGCTATGCCGGGATCAATTCACCCCTCCACTTT.

The chain uses TRBV13 and TRBJ1-2; no firm D call. The CDR3 contains 13 residues. V lost 2 bases and J lost 7, with 11 bases in between. CDR1 and CDR2 (germline): PRHDT, FYEKMQ (reference sequence). CDR3 sequence (DNA): TGTGCCAGCAGCTTATTGGGTCGGAGTGGCTACACCTTC. This codes for CASSLLGRSGYTF.

The chain joins TRBV19 to TRBJ1-2, with D possibly matching TRBD1 (5 bases). Trimming left V 1 base short and J 4 bases short, with 13 bases between. This CDR3 contains 15 residues. CDR1 is LNHDA, CDR2 SQIVND, per germline (reference sequence). DNA for the CDR3: TGTGCCAGTAGTATAGGCGGAAGGGGTACCTATGGCTACACCTTC. Translated, it gives CASSIGGRGTYGYTF. Looking up the rest from reference TRBV19 and TRBJ1-2 gives the full variable domain: DGGITQSPKYLFRKEGQNVTLSCEQNLNHDAMYWYRQDPGQGLRLIYYSQIVNDFQKGDIAEGYSVSREKKESFPLTVTSAQKNPTAFYLCASSIGGRGTYGYTFGSGTRLTVV.